The clone carrying this T cell receptor (beta chain) occurred a few times. This record belongs to a study of blood T cell repertoires in COVID-19. As for the study in general: The study drew acute and convalescent COVID-19 samples from the United States, Italy and Spain.

The length of the CDR3 is 14 residues. V lost 5 bases, J lost 0 bases, and 3 bases stayed unmatched. The V gene's germline CDR1 is LNHDA and CDR2 SQIVND (reference sequence). Under the authors' procedure: Reference gene primer amplification gave nucleated cell count estimates. The data were produced by immunoSEQ multiplex PCR, yet TCRdb's version contains in-frame clones alone and is incomplete. V and J calls and clone size are copied from that table; D and trimming were computed from the DNA. The data contain 250,000 to 300,000 clones, roughly nine tenths of them singletons. The V and J genes are TRBV19 and TRBJ1-1; 7 nucleotides agree with TRBD1. The specimen was peripheral blood. The receptor comes from a woman aged 25-40 years with COVID-19, enrolled during active disease. The CDR3 loop reads CASSHRGMNTEAFF. CDR3 DNA sequence: TGTGCCAGTAGTCACAGGGGAATGAACACTGAAGCTTTCTTT.